These 21 T cell receptor beta chains originate from one sample sequenced in a study of CD8 T cells in Susac syndrome. RNA was extracted with the RNeasy kit, and a quantity of roughly 0.5 to 1 ug was reverse transcribed using random hexamers. Using its own MiXCR run on the immunoSEQ multiplex PCR reads, TCRdb lists one record per CDR3 protein. Of about 150,000 distinct CDR3 sequences listed, 80% to 95% are singletons. Sequenced input: CD4+ T cells from PBMCs. These receptors all come from a human donor with multiple sclerosis.

The chain couples TRBV30 to TRBJ2-5, with unresolved D. The CDR3 contains 13 residues. Per the germline V gene, CDR1 is GTSNPN and CDR2 is SVGIG (reference sequence). With 7 bases removed from V and 2 bases from J, the gap between germline ends came to 14 bases. This CDR3 reads CASNRVGQETQYF. The CDR3 DNA is TGTGCCTCGAACCGAGTGGGTCAAGAGACCCAGTACTTC.

The CDR3 DNA follows: TGTGCCAGCAGCTTAGGGGGACCTGGACACAATGAGCAGTTCTTC. Translated: CASSLGGPGHNEQFF. V and J are TRBV7-3 and TRBJ2-1; D might be TRBD1 or TRBD2, each matching 5 bases. Looked up from germline, CDR1 is SGHTA and CDR2 is FQGTGA. The CDR3 has 15 amino acids. The V gene lost 2 bases and the J gene lost 5 bases, with 13 bases spanning the gap.

The chain joins TRBV29-1 to TRBJ2-3; 7 positions match TRBD2. V gave up 6 bases and J gave up 4 bases; unmatched junction bases: 10. Germline V lookup: CDR1 SQVTM, CDR2 ANQGSEA. This CDR3 has 14 residues. The CDR3 DNA sequence: TGCAGCGTGAGACCGACTAGCCTAGCAGATACGCAGTATTTT. The encoded protein is CSVRPTSLADTQYF.

The rearrangement uses TRBV5-1 and TRBJ2-5; the match to TRBD1 covers 7 bases. Losses at the gene ends were 2 bases for V and 5 bases for J; bases not matched to a gene: 9. This CDR3 has 15 residues. CDR1 SGHRS and CDR2 YFSETQ come from the germline V gene. DNA for the CDR3: TGCGCCAGCAGCTTTAGACAGGGACCCCCCGAGACCCAGTACTTC. It encodes CASSFRQGPPETQYF.

In the case of this clonotype: An end of the junction does not agree with germline; a read error may underlie this. V usage is TRBV24-1 and J usage is TRBJ2-2, with 7 bases identical to TRBD1. The CDR3 runs 16 residues. CDR1 is KGHDR and CDR2 is SFDVKD in the germline V gene. The chain's CDR3 is CATSDPSGQNTGELSF. The CDR3 DNA reads TGTGCCACCAGTGATCCCTCGGGACAGAACACCGGGGAGCTGTCTTTT.

The V call is TRBV20-1, the J call TRBJ2-5, with 10 bases fitting TRBD2. Germline V gives CDR1 DFQATT, CDR2 SNEGSKA (reference sequence). The CDR3 spans 14 residues. V shed 6 bases, J shed 4 bases, and the junction held 8 bases outside the gene matches. The CDR3 spells CSASGLAVGETQYF. Written as DNA, the CDR3 is TGCAGTGCCTCAGGACTAGCGGTGGGAGAGACCCAGTACTTC.

This chain links TRBV6-2 or TRBV6-3 with TRBJ2-5; TRBD1 is a possible D gene (6 bases). The ends were cut back, 6 bases at V and 0 bases at J, with 14 bases in the middle. The germline V gene encodes CDR1 MNHEY and CDR2 SVGEGT. This CDR3 spans 15 amino acids. The CDR3 DNA reads as TGTGCCAGCAGACCGTTGGGGGCGTACCAAGAGACCCAGTACTTC. Translation gives CASRPLGAYQETQYF.

This clonotype has just one count. The gene calls are TRBV15 and TRBJ1-5; D not certain. CDR3 length: 15 amino acids. CDR1 is LNHNV, CDR2 YYDKDF, per germline (reference sequence). V lost 1 base, J lost 4 bases, and 11 bases lay in between. As DNA, the CDR3 is TGTGCCACCAGCAGAGCTACGACTGGGAATCAGCCCCAGCATTTT. Translating it yields CATSRATTGNQPQHF.

V is TRBV20-1 and J is TRBJ1-6, with TRBD1 identical over 7 bases. V gave up 3 bases and J gave up 8 bases; unmatched junction bases: 13. Germline CDR1 and CDR2: DFQATT and SNEGSKA (reference sequence). The CDR3 length is 16 residues. This CDR3 reads CSARTRQGGGYSPLHF. The CDR3 bases are TGCAGTGCTAGGACCCGTCAGGGGGGGGGTTATTCACCCCTCCACTTT.

CDR3 DNA: TGTGCCAGCAGCCGTTTAGGGGAGACCCAGTACTTC. Translating gives CASSRLGETQYF. V and J are TRBV3-1 and TRBJ2-5; D uncertain. Trimming left V 4 bases short and J 5 bases short, with 8 bases between. CDR1 is LGHDT, CDR2 YNNKEL, per germline (reference sequence). The CDR3 runs 12 residues.

This chain joins TRBV5-1 and TRBJ1-1; no firm D call. This CDR3 is built from 16 residues. The germline gives CDR1 SGHRS, CDR2 YFSETQ. Trimming removed 4 bases at V and 4 bases at J, with 20 bases between. The DNA of the CDR3 is TGCGCCAGCAGCGCTTTAGGAGGCGGAGGAGGCACTGAAGCTTTCTTT. Amino acid sequence: CASSALGGGGGTEAFF.

This CDR3 reads CSAPPEQGISYGYTF. For the CDR3, the DNA is TGCAGTGCTCCTCCGGAGCAGGGGATATCCTATGGCTACACCTTC. The chain recombines TRBV20-1 with TRBJ1-2, with D possibly TRBD1 on 6 matching bases. The V gene's germline CDR1 is DFQATT and CDR2 SNEGSKA (reference sequence). V lost 5 bases and J lost 4, with 20 bases in between. The CDR3 loop spans 15 amino acids.

The chain recombines TRBV28 with TRBJ1-2; D ambiguous. The CDR3 length is 15 residues. CDR1 is MDHEN, CDR2 SYDVKM, per germline. V was clipped by 6 bases and J by 4 bases, with 18 bases between them. The CDR3 region has the DNA TGTGCCAGCAGCCTTAGCGCTTCCGGAGTCTATGGCTACACCTTC. This translates into CASSLSASGVYGYTF.

The rearrangement joins TRBV30 to TRBJ2-1; TRBD2 aligns across 8 bases. Germline-derived CDR1 and CDR2 are GTSNPN and SVGIG (reference sequence). V lost 3 bases and J lost 12; bases outside the gene matches: 19. The CDR3 has 16 residues. The CDR3 spells CAWRSLGSGAATGQFF. CDR3 DNA sequence: TGTGCCTGGAGGTCATTGGGTAGCGGGGCTGCCACAGGGCAGTTCTTC.

The chain has TRBV30 and TRBJ1-5; D not certain. Germline values: CDR1 GTSNPN, CDR2 SVGIG (reference sequence). This CDR3 region has 13 residues. Deletions cut 2 bases from V and 0 bases from J, with 5 bases between. The CDR3 DNA follows: TGTGCCTGGAGTTATGATAGCAATCAGCCCCAGCATTTT. Translated, it gives CAWSYDSNQPQHF.

V is TRBV18 and J is TRBJ2-2; 10 bases are shared with TRBD1. This CDR3 has 14 amino acids. Germline trimming cut 4 bases from V and 7 bases from J; bases unmatched to any gene: 3. Germline CDR1 is KGHSH and CDR2 is LQKENI. The CDR3 bases are TGTGCCAGCTCACACGGACAGGGGGACGGGGAGCTGTTTTTT. This encodes CASSHGQGDGELFF.

This sequence joins TRBV3-1 and TRBJ2-7, with D possibly being TRBD2 (5 bases). The CDR3 covers 13 residues. Trimming stripped 1 base from V and 5 bases from J, with 9 bases between. CDR1 is LGHDT, CDR2 YNNKEL, per germline (reference sequence). The CDR3 sequence is CASSQVIGDEQYF. As DNA, the CDR3 is TGTGCCAGCAGCCAAGTTATCGGGGACGAGCAGTACTTC.

CDR3 nucleotides: TGTGCCAGCAGAATTACTAGCGGGAGTTACGAGCAGTACTTC. As protein: CASRITSGSYEQYF. The gene calls are TRBV12-3 or TRBV12-4 and TRBJ2-7, with 11 positions matching TRBD2. After removal of 6 bases from V and 4 bases from J, the junction contained 5 bases not matched to a gene. The CDR3 consists of 14 residues.

The rearrangement joins TRBV20-1 to TRBJ2-7; 7 bases are a match to TRBD2. V gave up 8 bases and J gave up 7 bases; unmatched junction bases: 14. CDR1 DFQATT and CDR2 SNEGSKA come from the germline V gene (reference sequence). The CDR3 runs to 13 residues. This chain's CDR3 is CSLESGGGSEQYF. CDR3 sequence (DNA): TGCAGTCTGGAATCGGGGGGTGGGAGTGAGCAGTACTTC.

This clonotype came up once. The J gene is TRBJ1-6, the V gene TRBV9; D unresolved. Germline assignment: CDR1 SGDLS and CDR2 YYNGEE. The germline V and J ends were trimmed by 0 bases and 11 bases, with 12 bases remaining between them. CDR3 size: 14 residues. The CDR3 reads CASSVGEAITPLHF. Written as DNA, the CDR3 is TGTGCCAGCAGCGTAGGGGAAGCTATTACACCCCTCCACTTT.

The CDR3 is CASKGGSGYEQYF. CDR3 coding DNA: TGTGCCAGTAAAGGCGGGAGCGGCTACGAGCAGTACTTC. This chain uses TRBV19 with TRBJ2-7, with 7 nucleotides matching TRBD2. CDR3 length equals 13 residues. Germline CDR1 and CDR2: LNHDA and SQIVND (reference sequence). V trimming: 7 bases; J trimming: 3 bases; junction bases outside the gene matches: 6.